This note documents a single TCR beta chain sequence. The entry originates in a study of cytomegalovirus exposure and HLA in healthy donors. Germline-derived CDR1 and CDR2 are LNHDA and SQIVND (reference sequence). This CDR3 has 17 residues. Unmatched junction bases numbered 14, after V lost 7 bases and J lost 4 bases. Here immunoSEQ multiplex PCR was the method, and the copy in TCRdb shows in-frame clones only, minus some. The data contain about 180,000 clones, 85% of them seen just once; the ten biggest clones take up approximately 15%. The chain combines TRBV19 with TRBJ2-1, with 9 nucleotides matching TRBD2. The material sequenced was PBMCs. This TCR derives from a man aged 18-30 years in good health and CMV-seropositive. CDR3 in DNA: TGTGCCAGTATCCAAACGGCTAGCGGGAACGGTTACAATGAGCAGTTCTTC. This encodes CASIQTASGNGYNEQFF.